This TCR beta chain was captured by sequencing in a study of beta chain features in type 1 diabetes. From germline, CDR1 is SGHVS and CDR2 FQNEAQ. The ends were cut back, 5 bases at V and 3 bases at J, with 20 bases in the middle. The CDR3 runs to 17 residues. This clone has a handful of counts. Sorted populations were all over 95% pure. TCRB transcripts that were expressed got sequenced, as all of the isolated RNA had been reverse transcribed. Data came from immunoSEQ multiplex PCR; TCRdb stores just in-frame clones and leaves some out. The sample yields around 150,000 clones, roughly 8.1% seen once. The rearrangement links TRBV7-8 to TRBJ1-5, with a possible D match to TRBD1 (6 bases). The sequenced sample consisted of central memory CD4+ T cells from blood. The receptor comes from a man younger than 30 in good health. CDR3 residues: CASSPSRQVLVNQPQHF. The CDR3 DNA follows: TGTGCCAGCAGCCCGTCGCGACAGGTACTTGTCAATCAGCCCCAGCATTTT. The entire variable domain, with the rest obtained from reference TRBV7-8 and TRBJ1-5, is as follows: GAGVSQSPRYKVAKRGQDVALRCDPISGHVSLFWYQQALGQGPEFLTYFQNEAQLDKSGLPSDRFFAERPEGSVSTLKIQRTQQEDSAVYLCASSPSRQVLVNQPQHFGDGTRLSIL.